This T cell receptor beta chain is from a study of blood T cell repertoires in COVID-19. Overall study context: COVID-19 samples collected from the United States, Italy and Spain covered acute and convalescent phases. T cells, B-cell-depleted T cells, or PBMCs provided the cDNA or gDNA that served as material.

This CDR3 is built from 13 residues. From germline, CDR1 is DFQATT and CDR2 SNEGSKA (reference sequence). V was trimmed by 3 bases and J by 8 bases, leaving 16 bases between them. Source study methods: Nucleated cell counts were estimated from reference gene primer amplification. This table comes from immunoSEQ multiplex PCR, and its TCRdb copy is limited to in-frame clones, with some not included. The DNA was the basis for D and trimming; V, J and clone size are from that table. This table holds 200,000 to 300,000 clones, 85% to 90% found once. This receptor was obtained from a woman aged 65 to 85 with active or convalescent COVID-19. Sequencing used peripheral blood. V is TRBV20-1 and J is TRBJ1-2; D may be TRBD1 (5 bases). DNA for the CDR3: TGCAGTGCTAGTTATGGGGCCCGAGGAGGCTACACCTTC. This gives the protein CSASYGARGGYTF.